The 24 T cell receptor beta chains below come from one sample, sequenced in a study of regulatory T cells in long-lasting Graves disease (dated by TCRdb to the early 2020s). Interpreted using the paper, the time point label stands for: newly diagnosed GD, antithyroid drugs for less than 3 months. RNA was extracted from PBMCs in TRIzol for both TCR sequencing and RNA sequencing. The library was built by means of multiplex PCR. The listed sequencing device is Illumina HiSeq 4000. TCR beta libraries were built with iRepertoire HTBI primers and Arm-PCR amplification of CDR3 regions. Through fastp at Q25 and MiXCR, TCRdb rebuilt clones from the public reads, retaining in-frame beta chains. Entries are consolidated by CDR3 protein sequence, retaining the most common genes and DNA. Recorded for this sample are over 450,000 distinct CDR3 sequences; 12% of them occurred a single time. The ten largest clonotypes hold around 10% of the sample.

These records were also assigned to another study, of T cells in Graves' hyperthyroidism and ophthalmopathy.

The sequencing used peripheral blood mononuclear cells (PBMCs), collected at new diagnosis, from a patient treated with antithyroid drugs. The receptor source for this set is a woman aged 25 to 39 with Graves disease. Donor details come from another sample of the same person, matched by shared clones.

This clonotype was detected ten times or more. This sequence joins TRBV28 and TRBJ1-2; 8 nucleotides agree with TRBD1. With 5 bases clipped from V and 3 bases from J, the junction kept 8 bases outside the gene matches. CDR1 is MDHEN and CDR2 is SYDVKM in the germline V gene. The CDR3 spans 15 residues. The CDR3 loop reads CASSPRTGWDYGYTF. CDR3 bases: TGTGCCAGCAGTCCAAGGACAGGGTGGGACTATGGCTACACCTTC.

The table lists this clonotype with many counts. The chain couples TRBV28 to TRBJ2-1; D is perhaps TRBD2 (6 bases). CDR1 is MDHEN, CDR2 SYDVKM, per germline. There are 14 residues in the CDR3. Trimming removed 2 bases from V and 4 bases from J, with 9 bases in between. CDR3 nucleotide sequence: TGTGCCAGCAGTTTACAGAGCGGGTACAATGAGCAGTTCTTC. It encodes CASSLQSGYNEQFF.

There are many counts of this clonotype. The chain recombines TRBV12-3 or TRBV12-4 with TRBJ1-4; no reliable D call. V lost 8 bases and J 8 bases, leaving 15 bases between the germline ends. The CDR3 covers 13 residues. The CDR3: CASRGSAGEKLFF. The DNA of the CDR3 is TGTGCCAGCCGAGGGTCCGCGGGCGAAAAACTGTTTTTT.

Only a few counts were recorded for this clonotype. The chain carries TRBV25-1 and TRBJ2-1; 8 bases map to TRBD1. Germline CDR1 is MGHDK and CDR2 is SYGVNS. V lost 7 bases, J lost 9 bases, and 5 bases stayed unmatched. CDR3 length equals 12 residues. The CDR3 DNA follows: TGTGCCAGCAATGACAGGGGCGTTGAGCAGTTCTTC. Translated: CASNDRGVEQFF. The full variable domain, rest sourced from reference TRBV25-1 and TRBJ2-1, is EADIYQTPRYLVIGTGKKITLECSQTMGHDKMYWYQQDPGMELHLIHYSYGVNSTEKGDLSSESTVSRIRTEHFPLTLESARPSHTSQYLCASNDRGVEQFFGPGTRLTVL.

This clonotype was found a few times. V gene TRBV6-4 combines with J gene TRBJ2-2, with 11 bases aligning to TRBD2. There are 15 residues in the CDR3. The ends lost 9 bases at V and 4 bases at J; junction bases unmatched: 7. CDR1 MRHNA and CDR2 SNTAGT come from the germline V gene. CDR3 nucleotide sequence: TGTGCCAGACTAGCGGGAGTCGGGTGCACCGGGGAGCTGTTTTTT. It specifies CARLAGVGCTGELFF.

The CDR3 region has the DNA TGTGCCAGCTCACAAAATCGGGGAGTCATCTCTGGAAACACCATATATTTT. Protein: CASSQNRGVISGNTIYF. The chain uses TRBV18 and TRBJ1-3; D gene ambiguous. Germline-derived CDR1 and CDR2 are KGHSH and LQKENI. This CDR3 is 17 amino acids long. Deletions cut 4 bases from V and 0 bases from J, with 16 bases between.

This rearrangement joins TRBV9 to TRBJ1-2, with D unresolved. Trimming cost V 1 base and J 8 bases, with 12 bases left between them. The CDR3 spans 13 residues. CDR1 and CDR2 from the germline V gene are SGDLS and YYNGEE. DNA for the CDR3: TGTGCCAGCAGCGTACGCGGGGATGTCGGCTACACCTTC. Residues: CASSVRGDVGYTF.

At least ten counts were recorded for this clonotype. This chain uses TRBV13 with TRBJ2-1; D not resolved. Between the trimmed V and J ends, which lost 6 bases and 10 bases, there was a span of 10 bases. Germline V CDR1 and CDR2: PRHDT, FYEKMQ (reference sequence). The CDR3 runs to 11 residues. CDR3 residues: CASSLLEEQFF. The CDR3 DNA follows: TGTGCCAGCAGTCTGTTAGAGGAGCAGTTCTTC.

The table lists this clonotype with many counts. V is TRBV30 and J is TRBJ1-5, with D tentatively TRBD1 (5 bases). The germline gives CDR1 GTSNPN, CDR2 SVGIG (reference sequence). Trimming took 0 bases from V and 3 from J, leaving 18 bases between them. This CDR3 is built from 17 residues. The CDR3 here is CAWSVPVGVGTNQPQHF. The DNA of the CDR3 is TGTGCCTGGAGTGTACCGGTAGGGGTTGGCACCAATCAGCCCCAGCATTTT.

The chain recombines TRBV18 with TRBJ1-2, with TRBD1 identical over 9 bases. Germline CDR1 is KGHSH and CDR2 is LQKENI. The CDR3 loop spans 16 amino acids. V lost 3 bases, J lost 8 bases, and 13 bases stayed unmatched. The CDR3 protein is CASSPTWTQGAGGYTF. The CDR3 DNA sequence: TGTGCCAGCTCACCTACCTGGACACAGGGGGCTGGAGGCTACACCTTC. The whole variable domain, remainder taken from reference TRBV18 and TRBJ1-2, is NAGVMQNPRHLVRRRGQEARLRCSPMKGHSHVYWYRQLPEEGLKFMVYLQKENIIDESGMPKERFSAEFPKEGPSILRIQQVVRGDSAAYFCASSPTWTQGAGGYTFGSGTRLTVV.

A few counts support this clonotype. The J gene is TRBJ2-2, the V gene TRBV5-1, with D maybe TRBD1 (6 bases). The germline V gene encodes CDR1 SGHRS and CDR2 YFSETQ. This CDR3 spans 17 amino acids. V was pared by 0 bases and J by 1 base, with 13 bases between. CDR3 sequence reads: CASSLEGRGGNTGELFF. The CDR3 DNA follows: TGCGCCAGCAGCTTGGAGGGCCGAGGGGGGAACACCGGGGAGCTGTTTTTT.

This clonotype was counted at least ten times. The chain carries TRBV6-2 or TRBV6-3 and TRBJ2-6; TRBD2 aligns across 8 bases. Germline V gives CDR1 MNHEY, CDR2 SVGEGT. J was trimmed by 0 bases and V by 2 bases; bases with no gene match: 9. The CDR3 has 19 amino acids. The CDR3 loop is CASSYGASGYHSGANVLTF. CDR3 sequence (DNA): TGTGCCAGCAGTTACGGAGCTAGCGGGTATCACTCTGGGGCCAACGTCCTGACTTTC.

There are a few counts of this clonotype. This may come from a read error, since a much larger clone is one base off. The chain recombines TRBV2 with TRBJ2-3; D gene uncertain. The CDR3 has 10 amino acids. Germline loops: CDR1 SNHLY, CDR2 FYNNEI. The CDR3 is CVSYTDTQYF. CDR3 DNA: TGTGTCAGCTACACAGATACGCAGTATTTT. Full variable domain (remainder filled in from reference TRBV2 and TRBJ2-3): EPEVTQTPSHQVTQMGQEVILRCVPISNHLYFYWYRQILGQKVEFLVSFYNNEISEKSEIFDDQFSVERPDGSNFTLKIRSTKLEDSAMYFCVSYTDTQYFGPGTRLTVL.

This clonotype showed up many times. The gene calls are TRBV28 and TRBJ1-2; D unclear. V dropped 3 bases and J dropped 2 bases, with 7 bases sitting between them. This CDR3 has 13 residues. Germline V gene sequence: CDR1 MDHEN, CDR2 SYDVKM. DNA for the CDR3: TGTGCCAGCAGTTTCGGCAGAAACTATGGCTACACCTTC. Amino acid sequence: CASSFGRNYGYTF.

The rearrangement links TRBV5-1 to TRBJ2-5; weak D call: TRBD1 (6 bases). The germline V and J ends were trimmed by 4 bases and 2 bases, with 12 bases remaining between them. The CDR3 length is 14 residues. Looked up from germline, CDR1 is SGHRS and CDR2 is YFSETQ. For the CDR3, the DNA is TGCGCCAGCAGCCAACGCAGGGGTCAAGAGACCCAGTACTTC. Translating gives CASSQRRGQETQYF. Filled out from reference TRBV5-1 and TRBJ2-5, the complete variable domain reads KAGVTQTPRYLIKTRGQQVTLSCSPISGHRSVSWYQQTPGQGLQFLFEYFSETQRNKGNFPGRFSGRQFSNSRSEMNVSTLELGDSALYLCASSQRRGQETQYFGPGTRLLVL.

This clonotype has a count of ten or more. The genes are TRBV12-3 or TRBV12-4 and TRBJ2-7, with a tentative D call TRBD1 (6 bases). Between the trimmed V and J ends, which lost 3 bases and 8 bases, there was a span of 23 bases. This CDR3 has 16 residues. The CDR3, as DNA: TGTGCCAGCAGTTTCATTCCAGGGGTTAGACTACGAAAGCAGTACTTC. Translated: CASSFIPGVRLRKQYF.

This clonotype was detected a few times. A much larger clone differs by one base, so this may be a read error. V and J are TRBV2 and TRBJ1-2; D ambiguous. This CDR3 spans 15 amino acids. Germline lookup yields CDR1 SNHLY and CDR2 FYNNEI. V was pared by 6 bases and J by 6 bases, with 20 bases between. In nucleotides, the CDR3 is TGTGCCAGCAGGGTCCAATCGGGAGATGGCCATGGCTACACCTTC. It encodes CASRVQSGDGHGYTF. Variable domain in full (rest from reference TRBV2 and TRBJ1-2): EPEVTQTPSHQVTQMGQEVILRCVPISNHLYFYWYRQILGQKVEFLVSFYNNEISEKSEIFDDQFSVERPDGSNFTLKIRSTKLEDSAMYFCASRVQSGDGHGYTFGSGTRLTVV.

This clonotype was counted at least ten times. J is TRBJ1-5 and V is TRBV2; D gene unclear. This CDR3 has 15 residues. The ends were cut back, 8 bases at V and 1 base at J, with 15 bases in the middle. From germline, CDR1 is SNHLY and CDR2 FYNNEI. CDR3 nucleotides: TGTGCCAGCTCTAATGGCAGGACGAGCAATCAGCCCCAGCATTTT. Its protein product is CASSNGRTSNQPQHF.

At least ten counts were recorded for this clonotype. The chain combines TRBV28 with TRBJ1-2; D call uncertain. CDR1 is MDHEN, CDR2 SYDVKM, per germline. This CDR3 has 13 residues. The germline V and J ends were trimmed by 4 bases and 3 bases, with 9 bases remaining between them. CDR3 protein: CASSSPPYYGYTF. In DNA, the CDR3 is TGTGCCAGCAGTTCTCCACCCTACTATGGCTACACCTTC.

As to this clonotype: This could be a read error, since a much larger clone is one nucleotide away. As DNA, the CDR3 is TGTGCCAGCAGTCGCCGCGGGACCAAAAACACCGGGGAGCTGTTTTTT. Protein product: CASSRRGTKNTGELFF. The chain recombines TRBV7-2 with TRBJ2-2; perhaps TRBD2 as D (6 bases). V dropped 6 bases and J dropped 2 bases, with 16 bases sitting between them. The CDR3 has 16 residues. Germline CDR1 SGHTA, CDR2 FQGNSA.

This clonotype occurred a few times. The rearrangement uses TRBV7-9 and TRBJ2-1; D might be TRBD2 (5 bases). Trimming stripped 0 bases from V and 0 bases from J, with 12 bases between. The CDR3 has 17 residues. Germline V gene sequence: CDR1 SEHNR, CDR2 FQNEAQ (reference sequence). The CDR3 is CASSLAGSRVSYNEQFF. The CDR3, as DNA: TGTGCCAGCAGCTTAGCAGGGAGTAGGGTCTCCTACAATGAGCAGTTCTTC. The complete variable domain, with remaining parts taken from reference TRBV7-9 and TRBJ2-1, reads DTGVSQNPRHKITKRGQNVTFRCDPISEHNRLYWYRQTLGQGPEFLTYFQNEAQLEKSRLLSDRFSAERPKGSFSTLEIQRTEQGDSAMYLCASSLAGSRVSYNEQFFGPGTRLTVL.

This clonotype was detected ten times or more. The chain joins TRBV18 to TRBJ1-1; weak D call: TRBD1 (5 bases). V gave up 8 bases and J gave up 5 bases, with 12 bases separating them. Germline CDR1 reads KGHSH; CDR2 reads LQKENI. The CDR3 runs to 12 residues. The CDR3 sequence: CASRRVETEAFF. The CDR3 nucleotides read TGTGCCAGCCGCAGGGTAGAGACTGAAGCTTTCTTT.

This sequence joins TRBV6-2 or TRBV6-3 and TRBJ2-7; no reliable D call. The CDR3 length is 12 residues. V was shortened by 7 bases and J by 2 bases, with 9 bases between the two germline ends. The germline CDR1 and CDR2 sequences are MNHEY and SVGEGT. This CDR3 reads CASIPETYEQYF. The CDR3 DNA reads as TGTGCCAGCATACCAGAGACCTACGAGCAGTACTTC.

This clonotype occurred many times. This chain joins TRBV11-2 and TRBJ1-1, with D possibly TRBD1 on 5 matching bases. V lost 3 bases and J lost 1, with 12 bases in between. This CDR3 is built from 15 residues. The germline CDR1 and CDR2 sequences are SGHAT and FQNNGV. Here the CDR3 DNA reads TGTGCCAGCAGCTTGTCGGGGGATCCGAACACTGAAGCTTTCTTT. Residues: CASSLSGDPNTEAFF.